A selection of T cell receptor beta chains follows, all from one sample in a study of CD8 T cells in ankylosing spondylitis. TCRdb re-analysed the 5' RACE reads in MiXCR, keeping a single row per CDR3 protein. The table records some 240,000 distinct CDR3 sequences, roughly 25% of them present only once. Sequencing used blood, either unsorted or a sorted T cell fraction (not recorded which). All receptors come from a male donor with ankylosing spondylitis or in good health (not recorded which). Both conserved end residues are part of each CDR3. A D gene is named only where the DNA matches it firmly. A row's size may be missing; if present it is once, few, many or a size class.

j_call,clone_size,v_call,d_call,cdr3_nt,cdr3_aa
TRBJ1-5,NA,TRBV5-6,NA,TGTGCCAGCAGCTTGGGGGGAGACAATCAGCCCCAGCATTTT,CASSLGGDNQPQHF
TRBJ1-2,many,TRBV2,TRBD1,TGTGCCAGCCCGATGGGAGGGGGCGGATTTGACTATGGCTACACCTTC,CASPMGGGGFDYGYTF
TRBJ2-1,many,TRBV12-3/TRBV12-4,NA,TGTGCCAGCAGTTTAGGACGGAATGAGCAGTTCTTC,CASSLGRNEQFF
TRBJ2-3,few,TRBV29-1,TRBD2,TGCAGCGTTGACCTACCGGGACTAGCGATTACAGATACGCAGTATTTT,CSVDLPGLAITDTQYF
TRBJ2-5,few,TRBV29-1,NA,TGCAGCGTTGCACGGGGAGGCGAGACCCAGTACTTC,CSVARGGETQYF
TRBJ1-1,few,TRBV20-1,NA,TGCAGTGCTCCAGGGGAGACTGAAGCTTTCTTT,CSAPGETEAFF
TRBJ2-7,few,TRBV10-3,NA,TGTGGAGGGAACGGATACGAGCAGTACTTC,CGGNGYEQYF
TRBJ1-2,NA,TRBV20-1,NA,TGCAGTGCCATAAGGGGGTCAGGGGTTAACTATGGCTACACCTTC,CSAIRGSGVNYGYTF
TRBJ1-1,NA,TRBV7-7,TRBD1,TGTGCTAGCAGCTCCCCCCTCCGACAGGGGGACACTGAAGCTTTCTTT,CASSSPLRQGDTEAFF
TRBJ1-1,few,TRBV20-1,NA,TGCAGTGCCCCACGGGCGAACACTGAAGCTTTCTTT,CSAPRANTEAFF
TRBJ1-1,many,TRBV7-2,TRBD1,TGTGCCAGCAGCCGCCGAGGGACAGAAGAAGCTTTCTTT,CASSRRGTEEAFF
TRBJ2-5,NA,TRBV2,TRBD1,TGTGCCAGGACAGGGGCACAAGAGACCCAGTACTTC,CARTGAQETQYF
TRBJ1-1,many,TRBV20-1,NA,TGCAGTGCTAGTCCCAGGGTGGAAGCTTTCTTT,CSASPRVEAFF
TRBJ2-5,many,TRBV20-1,TRBD2,TGCAGTGGTGGGGCGGGGGGGCAAGAGACCCAGTACTTC,CSGGAGGQETQYF
TRBJ1-1,few,TRBV12-3/TRBV12-4,NA,TGTGCCAGCAGTTTAGGTCCCGCAACTTTCTTT,CASSLGPATFF
TRBJ2-3,few,TRBV20-1,TRBD2,TGCAGTGCCATCGAAAGACTAGCGGGGGCGCTGGATACGCAGTATTTT,CSAIERLAGALDTQYF
TRBJ2-1,NA,TRBV20-1,TRBD2,TGCAGTGCTAGATCGGGGGAGGGGTGGTTGAATGAGCAGTTCTTC,CSARSGEGWLNEQFF
TRBJ2-5,NA,TRBV2,NA,TGTGCCAGCACCACAACCGGGGAGACCCAGTACTTC,CASTTTGETQYF
TRBJ2-5,NA,TRBV29-1,TRBD2,TGCAGCGTTGATCGACGCGGGGGGGACTTGGAGACCCAGTACTTC,CSVDRRGGDLETQYF
TRBJ2-3,many,TRBV12-3/TRBV12-4,NA,TGTGCCAGCAGTCGAGGGGGTGGTACGCAGTATTTT,CASSRGGGTQYF
TRBJ1-1,few,TRBV18,NA,TGTGCCAGCTCACCTACGCGGGACACCTTTCGTCCGAACACTGAAGCTTTCTTT,CASSPTRDTFRPNTEAFF
TRBJ2-3,many,TRBV29-1,TRBD1,TGCAGCGCCCGGGACAGCGGAGTATTTACGCAGTATTTT,CSARDSGVFTQYF
TRBJ2-3,few,TRBV4-2,TRBD2,TGTGCCAGCAGCCAAGAGGAGACTAGCGGGGGACGCACAGATACGCAGTATTTT,CASSQEETSGGRTDTQYF
TRBJ2-5,NA,TRBV20-1,TRBD2,TGCAGTGCAGGACTAGCGGGGCCTCAGGAGACCCAGTACTTC,CSAGLAGPQETQYF
TRBJ1-2,many,TRBV10-3,TRBD1,TGTGCCATCAGTGAGCACAGGGGTGGCTACACCTTC,CAISEHRGGYTF
TRBJ1-6,few,TRBV27,NA,TGTGCCAGCAGTTTATTGCGGGGGGCGATCAATAATTCACCCCTCCACTTT,CASSLLRGAINNSPLHF
TRBJ1-2,NA,TRBV29-1,TRBD1,TGCAGCGTTGGGGTATCAGGGGGCCAGGGCTACACCTTC,CSVGVSGGQGYTF
TRBJ2-3,NA,TRBV19,NA,TGTGCCAGTAGAGTCGCCTACACCACAGATACGCAGTATTTT,CASRVAYTTDTQYF
TRBJ2-7,few,TRBV2,TRBD2,TGTGCCAGCATCCTCGGGGGGGCCCCCTACGAGCAGTACTTC,CASILGGAPYEQYF
TRBJ2-7,few,TRBV20-1,TRBD1,TGCAGTGCTAGAGTCGCCGGGACAGGGATCCACGAGCAGTACTTC,CSARVAGTGIHEQYF
TRBJ2-5,many,TRBV9,NA,TGTGCCAGCAGCGTAGGGGGATCACCCCGACAAGAGACCCAGTACTTC,CASSVGGSPRQETQYF
TRBJ2-7,NA,TRBV7-2,NA,TGTGCCAGCAGCTTAGGTTCCACAATCTCCTACGAGCAGTACTTC,CASSLGSTISYEQYF
TRBJ2-3,NA,TRBV20-1,TRBD1,TGCAGTGCCCGGGGCCGGGACAGGGGCACAGATACGCAGTATTTT,CSARGRDRGTDTQYF
TRBJ2-5,NA,TRBV12-3/TRBV12-4,NA,TGTGCCAGCAGTTTAATTGGACCACAACGCCCGACCCAGTACTTC,CASSLIGPQRPTQYF
TRBJ2-3,NA,TRBV10-2,TRBD2,TGCGCCAGCAGCCGAGCGGGGTATGCAGATACGCAGTATTTT,CASSRAGYADTQYF
TRBJ1-2,few,TRBV20-1,NA,TGCAGTGCCACCGGCCCGAATGGCTACACCTTC,CSATGPNGYTF
TRBJ2-5,few,TRBV12-3/TRBV12-4,NA,TGTGCCAGCAGTTATAGAGGGCAGGGAGAGACCCAGTACTTC,CASSYRGQGETQYF
TRBJ2-7,NA,TRBV20-1,NA,TGCAGTGGCAGGCCCATGCCGGGTCACGAGCAGTACTTC,CSGRPMPGHEQYF
TRBJ1-2,NA,TRBV20-1,NA,TGCAGTGCTAGAGCGGACAGACCCCGAGCTGGCTACACCTTC,CSARADRPRAGYTF
TRBJ2-3,many,TRBV5-1,NA,TGCGCCAGCAGCTTGGGCGGCGGGCCCTTCACAGATACGCAGTATTTT,CASSLGGGPFTDTQYF
TRBJ2-7,NA,TRBV12-3/TRBV12-4,TRBD2,TGTGCCAGCAGTTTCGTAGCGGGGGGGACCTACGAGCAGTACTTC,CASSFVAGGTYEQYF
TRBJ1-6,NA,TRBV6-1,TRBD1,TGTGCCAGCGCCCCCGGGACAGGAGGAAATTCACCCCTCCACTTT,CASAPGTGGNSPLHF
TRBJ1-6,few,TRBV20-1,TRBD1,TGCAGTGCTAGAGATCTATACGGGACAGGGGGAGATTCACCCCTCCACTTT,CSARDLYGTGGDSPLHF
TRBJ2-1,few,TRBV10-3,NA,TGTGCCATCAGAACGAACACAAGTGAGCAGTTCTTC,CAIRTNTSEQFF
TRBJ2-5,few,TRBV10-2,TRBD2,TGCGCCAGCAGGGGACTAGCGGGGTCTGAGACCCAGTACTTC,CASRGLAGSETQYF
TRBJ2-4,few,TRBV20-1,NA,TGCAGTGCTTCCTCTTCCTCCCACGTAGCCAAAAACATTCAGTACTTC,CSASSSSHVAKNIQYF
TRBJ2-2,many,TRBV3-1,NA,TGTGCCAGCAGCCTCCGCGAACACACCGGGGAGCTGTTTTTT,CASSLREHTGELFF
TRBJ2-1,many,TRBV11-3,NA,TGTGCCAGCAGCTTTGCACCGGCAAATGAGCAGTTCTTC,CASSFAPANEQFF
TRBJ2-5,NA,TRBV20-1,TRBD2,TGCAGTGCTAGAGCGGCGGGGGGAGGACGAGAGACCCAGTACTTC,CSARAAGGGRETQYF
TRBJ2-5,many,TRBV12-3/TRBV12-4,NA,TGTGCCTCCAGCGGGTACCAAGAGACCCAGTACTTC,CASSGYQETQYF
TRBJ1-6,few,TRBV6-1,NA,TGTGCCAGCAGTCCGAGGACAGCTGCTTCACCCCTCCACTTT,CASSPRTAASPLHF
TRBJ1-1,few,TRBV29-1,NA,TGCAGCGTTGAAGATCACAGGGTAGGAGCTTTCTTT,CSVEDHRVGAFF